These 24 T cell receptor beta chains share one sample of origin, sequenced in a study of metastatic and nonmetastatic thyroid tumors. The entire patient cohort was treatment-naive prior to thyroid surgery. TCRdb redid the clone calls on the PCR reads using MiXCR. The sample includes more than 6,000 clones, roughly 29% seen only once; the top ten take under 25%. The material sequenced was tumor tissue. The receptor source for this set is a female donor with papillary thyroid cancer or a benign thyroid nodule (not recorded which). Some clones in this sample may be carry-over from other donors' samples.

This clone was counted only a few times. V is TRBV27 and J is TRBJ1-6; 7 positions match TRBD1. V was pared by 3 bases and J by 6 bases, with 5 bases of the junction left unmatched. CDR3 length equals 15 residues. Germline V gives CDR1 MNHEY, CDR2 SMNVEV (reference sequence). The CDR3: CASSLGQPLNSPLHF. CDR3 DNA sequence: TGTGCCAGCAGTTTGGGACAGCCCCTTAATTCACCCCTCCACTTT.

This chain links TRBV12-3 or TRBV12-4 with TRBJ2-7, with 7 nucleotides matching TRBD2. Trimming removed 7 bases from V and 4 bases from J; junction bases left unmatched: 7. There are 13 residues in the CDR3. The CDR3 is CASNWGGGYEQYF. CDR3 nucleotide sequence: TGTGCCAGCAATTGGGGGGGGGGGTACGAGCAGTACTTC.

This clone is large by share. This chain connects TRBV27 to TRBJ1-5; possibly TRBD1 for D (5 bases). CDR1 is MNHEY and CDR2 is SMNVEV in the germline V gene (reference sequence). The CDR3 is 13 amino acids. V lost 6 bases and J lost 4, with 10 bases in between. CDR3 sequence reads: CASSTGTNQPQHF. DNA for the CDR3: TGTGCCAGCAGCACCGGGACTAATCAGCCCCAGCATTTT.

The chain couples TRBV4-1 to TRBJ1-2; D call uncertain. The CDR3 length is 13 residues. The V end lost 1 base, the J end lost 1 base, and 4 bases lay between the germline ends. The germline V gene has CDR1 MGHRA and CDR2 YSYEKL. CDR3 nucleotide sequence: TGCGCCAGCAGCCAAGGGGGTAACTATGGCTACACCTTC. Its protein product is CASSQGGNYGYTF.

This clone is medium-sized. This chain connects TRBV12-3 or TRBV12-4 to TRBJ2-1; D is undetermined. This CDR3 is built from 15 residues. V was cut by 3 bases and J by 7 bases, with 16 bases left in between. CDR3 residues: CASSLGSGGRNEQFF. CDR3 sequence (DNA): TGTGCCAGCAGTTTGGGGTCGGGTGGTAGAAATGAGCAGTTCTTC.

The chain has TRBV28 and TRBJ2-2; D ambiguous. Germline lookup yields CDR1 MDHEN and CDR2 SYDVKM. With 7 bases removed from V and 1 base from J, the gap between germline ends came to 10 bases. This CDR3 has 14 amino acids. The CDR3 is CASTPGGNTGELFF. The CDR3 DNA reads as TGTGCCAGCACCCCTGGCGGGAACACCGGGGAGCTGTTTTTT.

This rearrangement joins TRBV7-3 to TRBJ2-7, with TRBD1 as a possible D gene (6 bases). Germline V gene data show CDR1 as SGHTA and CDR2 as FQGTGA. This CDR3 region has 20 residues. V dropped 0 bases and J dropped 0 bases, with 24 bases sitting between them. CDR3 nucleotide sequence: TGTGCCAGCAGCTTAACGACGAGCCCGTTCGGGACAATCACCTCCTACGAGCAGTACTTC. This codes for CASSLTTSPFGTITSYEQYF.

This clone was seen more than once but under ten times. The rearrangement joins TRBV6-1 to TRBJ2-2; tentative D call: TRBD1 (5 bases). Between the trimmed V and J ends, which lost 6 bases and 6 bases, there was a span of 23 bases. This CDR3 spans 17 amino acids. Germline loops: CDR1 MNHNS, CDR2 SASEGT. This chain's CDR3 is CASSAPVGRGVPGELFF. CDR3 in DNA: TGTGCCAGCAGCGCCCCAGTGGGAAGGGGTGTGCCCGGGGAGCTGTTTTTT.

This clone was picked up many times. The chain is built from TRBV28 and TRBJ2-7; TRBD1 matches 7 bases. There are 15 residues in the CDR3. CDR1 and CDR2 (germline): MDHEN, SYDVKM. V was clipped by 8 bases and J by 0 bases; unmatched bases: 10. CDR3 bases: TGTGCCAGCGTCGCCGGACAGGTTACCTCCTACGAGCAGTACTTC. Amino acids: CASVAGQVTSYEQYF. Supplemented by reference TRBV28 and TRBJ2-7, the full variable domain reads DVKVTQSSRYLVKRTGEKVFLECVQDMDHENMFWYRQDPGLGLRLIYFSYDVKMKEKGDIPEGYSVSREKKERFSLILESASTNQTSMYLCASVAGQVTSYEQYFGPGTRLTVT.

The chain is built from TRBV11-2 and TRBJ2-6; D is possibly TRBD1 or TRBD2 (5 bases each). CDR1 is SGHAT and CDR2 is FQNNGV in the germline V gene. The CDR3 runs 18 residues. V lost 7 bases to trimming and J lost 0 bases, with 19 bases between them. The DNA for the CDR3 is TGTGCCAGCACCCACGGGGCCCATCTAAGCTCTGGGGCCAACGTCCTGACTTTC. Residues: CASTHGAHLSSGANVLTF.

Within the sample, this clone is medium-sized. The chain employs TRBV7-2 and TRBJ2-1; 8 bases line up with TRBD2. Germline CDR1 reads SGHTA; CDR2 reads FQGNSA. The CDR3 extends over 17 amino acids. The trim removed 0 bases at V and 3 bases at J, leaving 7 bases unmatched. CDR3 bases: TGTGCCAGCAGCTTAGCCCCAATGGGGACTAGCTACAATGAGCAGTTCTTC. Amino acid sequence: CASSLAPMGTSYNEQFF.

V and J are TRBV13 and TRBJ1-2; D unresolved. V was shortened by 0 bases and J by 4 bases, with 12 bases between the two germline ends. Germline CDR1 is PRHDT and CDR2 is FYEKMQ (reference sequence). CDR3 size: 15 residues. CDR3 nucleotide sequence: TGTGCCAGCAGCTTAGGAGGCACATCCAGCTATGGCTACACCTTC. Translated: CASSLGGTSSYGYTF.

This clone was counted between two and nine times. The genes are TRBV28 and TRBJ2-7; no clear D gene. The CDR3 is 14 residues long. The germline gives CDR1 MDHEN, CDR2 SYDVKM. V lost 2 bases, J lost 3 bases, and 11 bases lay in between. The CDR3, as DNA: TGTGCCAGCAGTTTAATTGGCAGTTTCTACGAGCAGTACTTC. Translating it yields CASSLIGSFYEQYF.

This chain connects TRBV10-3 to TRBJ2-7; D is ambiguous. Germline V gene sequence: CDR1 ENHRY, CDR2 SYGVKD. The CDR3 runs to 13 residues. V was shortened by 3 bases and J by 3 bases, with 9 bases between the two germline ends. CDR3 sequence (DNA): TGTGCCATCAGTGACGGGCGCGGCTACGAGCAGTACTTC. Amino acid sequence: CAISDGRGYEQYF.

The rearrangement links TRBV5-1 to TRBJ2-3; D gene uncertain. This CDR3 region has 13 residues. Trimming left V 5 bases short and J 2 bases short, with 9 bases between. Looked up from germline, CDR1 is SGHRS and CDR2 is YFSETQ. The CDR3 reads CASSSSNTDTQYF. DNA of the CDR3: TGCGCCAGCAGTTCGAGCAACACAGATACGCAGTATTTT.

The chain carries TRBV4-1 and TRBJ1-5; D remains ambiguous. V was cut by 0 bases and J by 3 bases, with 6 bases left in between. The CDR3 length is 14 residues. Germline V gene lookup returns CDR1 MGHRA and CDR2 YSYEKL. The CDR3 DNA sequence: TGCGCCAGCAGCCAAGAAGGGTACAATCAGCCCCAGCATTTT. It translates to CASSQEGYNQPQHF.

V usage is TRBV9 and J usage is TRBJ2-2, with unresolved D. Trimming took off 0 bases at V and 4 bases at J, with 4 bases between the two ends. This CDR3 is built from 13 residues. Germline CDR1 and CDR2: SGDLS and YYNGEE. The DNA for the CDR3 is TGTGCCAGCAGCGTAGACCTCACCGGGGAGCTGTTTTTT. It translates to CASSVDLTGELFF.

This chain links TRBV20-1 with TRBJ1-2; 11 bases are shared with TRBD1. CDR3 length equals 18 residues. Germline V gene sequence: CDR1 DFQATT, CDR2 SNEGSKA (reference sequence). V was clipped by 0 bases and J by 0 bases; unmatched bases: 9. The CDR3 here is CSARDPRDRGFSNYGYTF. The CDR3 region has the DNA TGCAGTGCTAGAGACCCCCGGGACAGGGGGTTTTCTAACTATGGCTACACCTTC.

This rearrangement joins TRBV11-3 to TRBJ2-2, with D possibly called TRBD1 or TRBD2 (5 bases each). Trimming pared 7 bases from V and 1 base from J, leaving 10 bases between. The CDR3 contains 14 residues. Germline V gene data show CDR1 as SGHNT and CDR2 as YENEEA. CDR3 residues: CASTRDGNTGELFF. CDR3 DNA sequence: TGTGCCAGCACGAGGGACGGGAACACCGGGGAGCTGTTTTTT.

By its share, this clone is medium-sized. The gene calls are TRBV20-1 and TRBJ1-1, with D unresolved. Germline assignment: CDR1 DFQATT and CDR2 SNEGSKA (reference sequence). The length of the CDR3 is 13 residues. V was trimmed by 6 bases and J by 4 bases, leaving 15 bases between them. The CDR3 region is CSATNLGSTEAFF. CDR3 nucleotide sequence: TGCAGTGCAACCAATTTAGGTAGCACTGAAGCTTTCTTT.

In its sample, this clone is medium-sized (0.01 to 0.1%). This chain connects TRBV5-1 to TRBJ1-3, with a weak D call TRBD1 (5 bases). The V end lost 4 bases, the J end lost 3 bases, and 14 bases lay between the germline ends. The CDR3 loop spans 15 amino acids. Germline assignment: CDR1 SGHRS and CDR2 YFSETQ. The CDR3 DNA reads as TGCGCCAGCAGCGAGGCGGCGGGGGTTGGAAACACCATATATTTT. This sequence encodes CASSEAAGVGNTIYF.

CDR3 protein: CASSLSAGSYEQYF. The DNA for the CDR3 is TGTGCCAGCAGCTTATCGGCAGGGTCTTACGAGCAGTACTTC. The chain is built from TRBV11-3 and TRBJ2-7; possible D gene TRBD1, 5 bases. The germline V gene encodes CDR1 SGHNT and CDR2 YENEEA. The V and J ends lost 2 bases and 4 bases respectively, with 12 bases between them. CDR3 size: 14 residues.

This clone was recorded a few times. The chain recombines TRBV27 with TRBJ2-7, with 8 positions matching TRBD2. Germline assignment: CDR1 MNHEY and CDR2 SMNVEV (reference sequence). J gave up 8 bases and V 5 bases, and 17 bases lay outside the gene matches. The CDR3 covers 16 residues. The CDR3 coding sequence is TGTGCCAGCAGTCCAGAAGAGGCGGGAGGTTATGTAAAGCAGTACTTC. Amino acids: CASSPEEAGGYVKQYF.

This chain uses TRBV27 with TRBJ2-7; TRBD2 agrees at 11 bases. In germline, CDR1 is MNHEY, CDR2 SMNVEV (reference sequence). This CDR3 has 14 amino acids. V was clipped by 3 bases and J by 3 bases; unmatched bases: 1. CDR3 DNA sequence: TGTGCCAGCAGTTTCGGGACTAGCGGCTACGAGCAGTACTTC. Amino acid sequence: CASSFGTSGYEQYF.